A single sample gave rise to the 17 T cell receptor beta chains below, sequenced in a study of OX40 agonist ivuxolimab in advanced cancers. Using immunoSEQ multiplex PCR, the repertoire was profiled, and TCRdb retains in-frame clones only, with some absent. This table has over 60,000 clones, roughly 94% appearing once. Specimen: CD4+ or CD8+ T cells sorted from blood, collected in a trial of the OX40 agonist ivuxolimab. These receptors were taken from an adult with an advanced solid tumor such as melanoma, head and neck, liver or kidney cancer.

The J gene is TRBJ1-1, the V gene TRBV28, with 9 bases identical to TRBD1. From germline, CDR1 is MDHEN and CDR2 SYDVKM. J gave up 1 base and V 5 bases, and 2 bases lay outside the gene matches. This CDR3 region has 14 residues. CDR3 residues: CASSLGQGNTEAFF. The CDR3 DNA reads as TGTGCCAGCAGTCTGGGACAGGGGAACACTGAAGCTTTCTTT.

This chain joins TRBV7-9 and TRBJ2-7; D unresolved. This CDR3 is built from 13 residues. Trimming cost V 5 bases and J 2 bases, with 10 bases left between them. Germline V gene lookup returns CDR1 SEHNR and CDR2 FQNEAQ (reference sequence). As DNA, the CDR3 is TGTGCCAGCAGCCGGACCACAACCTACGAGCAGTACTTC. It specifies CASSRTTTYEQYF.

The chain links TRBV4-1 to TRBJ1-2; possible D gene TRBD1, 5 bases. CDR1 is MGHRA, CDR2 YSYEKL, per germline. The CDR3 has 17 amino acids. The V and J ends lost 0 bases and 3 bases respectively, with 17 bases between them. The CDR3 region has the DNA TGCGCCAGCAGCCAAGAGGGGTCACCGGGACGGCACTATGGCTACACCTTC. The encoded protein is CASSQEGSPGRHYGYTF.

V usage is TRBV6-6 and J usage is TRBJ2-3; 7 bases align to TRBD1. Germline lookup yields CDR1 MNHNY and CDR2 SVGAGI (reference sequence). Unmatched junction bases numbered 6, after V lost 4 bases and J lost 2 bases. The CDR3 is made up of 15 amino acids. The CDR3 DNA reads TGTGCCAGCAGTTCCGGGACAGCTTACACAGATACGCAGTATTTT. Its translation is CASSSGTAYTDTQYF.

The gene calls are TRBV9 and TRBJ1-3; possible D gene TRBD1, 6 bases. The CDR3 length is 16 residues. Trimming took off 0 bases at V and 3 bases at J, with 13 bases between the two ends. Germline CDR1 is SGDLS and CDR2 is YYNGEE. The chain's CDR3 is CASSVGRGADGNTIYF. CDR3 nucleotide sequence: TGTGCCAGCAGCGTAGGGCGGGGGGCAGATGGAAACACCATATATTTT. The full variable domain, with the rest looked up from reference TRBV9 and TRBJ1-3, is DSGVTQTPKHLITATGQRVTLRCSPRSGDLSVYWYQQSLDQGLQFLIQYYNGEERAKGNILERFSAQQFPDLHSELNLSSLELGDSALYFCASSVGRGADGNTIYFGEGSWLTVV.

This sequence joins TRBV6-6 and TRBJ2-7, with a tentative D call TRBD2 (6 bases). This CDR3 region has 14 residues. Germline V gives CDR1 MNHNY, CDR2 SVGAGI (reference sequence). With 0 bases removed from V and 2 bases from J, the gap between germline ends came to 8 bases. This CDR3 reads CASSYSTGAYEQYF. The CDR3, as DNA: TGTGCCAGCAGTTACTCGACGGGGGCCTACGAGCAGTACTTC.

CDR3 region: CASRTSGSSGTQYF. The CDR3 DNA follows: TGTGCCAGCAGAACTAGCGGGAGTAGTGGTACGCAGTATTTT. The rearrangement uses TRBV27 and TRBJ2-3; TRBD2 aligns across 11 bases. CDR3 length equals 14 residues. Germline CDR1 and CDR2: MNHEY and SMNVEV (reference sequence). J was trimmed by 8 bases and V by 6 bases; bases with no gene match: 7.

This clone was detected only once. CDR3: CASSGSGDTGELFF. As DNA, the CDR3 is TGTGCCAGCAGCGGTTCTGGGGACACCGGGGAGCTGTTTTTT. V gene TRBV9 combines with J gene TRBJ2-2; D unresolved. Germline CDR1 and CDR2: SGDLS and YYNGEE. The CDR3 consists of 14 residues. V lost 3 bases and J lost 3, with 9 bases in between.

The count of this clone is one. The chain couples TRBV9 to TRBJ2-3, with D unclear. Germline lookup yields CDR1 SGDLS and CDR2 YYNGEE. This CDR3 comprises 16 residues. Trimming removed 1 base at V and 3 bases at J, with 15 bases between. CDR3 region: CASSVKVSWGTDTQYF. The DNA of the CDR3 is TGTGCCAGCAGCGTAAAGGTATCTTGGGGTACAGATACGCAGTATTTT.

J is TRBJ2-5 and V is TRBV13; 13 nucleotides align to TRBD2. Germline assignment: CDR1 PRHDT and CDR2 FYEKMQ (reference sequence). The CDR3 spans 20 residues. Unmatched junction bases numbered 22, after V lost 8 bases and J lost 4 bases. The CDR3 loop reads CASSPERGTSGAKEVETQYF. In nucleotides, the CDR3 is TGTGCCAGCTCCCCTGAACGAGGGACTAGCGGGGCGAAAGAGGTAGAGACCCAGTACTTC. The entire variable domain, with the rest obtained from reference TRBV13 and TRBJ2-5, is as follows: AAGVIQSPRHLIKEKRETATLKCYPIPRHDTVYWYQQGPGQDPQFLISFYEKMQSDKGSIPDRFSAQQFSDYHSELNMSSLELGDSALYFCASSPERGTSGAKEVETQYFGPGTRLLVL.

This chain uses TRBV7-9 with TRBJ2-1; D is perhaps TRBD1 (6 bases). V was shortened by 3 bases and J by 8 bases, with 8 bases between the two germline ends. The CDR3 has 12 residues. Germline-derived CDR1 and CDR2 are SEHNR and FQNEAQ (reference sequence). The CDR3 protein is CASSFRGYEQFF. Written as DNA, the CDR3 is TGTGCCAGCAGCTTCAGGGGATATGAGCAGTTCTTC. The full variable domain, with the rest looked up from reference TRBV7-9 and TRBJ2-1, is DTGVSQNPRHKITKRGQNVTFRCDPISEHNRLYWYRQTLGQGPEFLTYFQNEAQLEKSRLLSDRFSAERPKGSFSTLEIQRTEQGDSAMYLCASSFRGYEQFFGPGTRLTVL.

The V gene is TRBV6-1, the J gene TRBJ1-4, with D tentatively TRBD1 (6 bases). This CDR3 contains 14 residues. V was trimmed by 3 bases and J by 6 bases, leaving 11 bases between them. In germline, CDR1 is MNHNS, CDR2 SASEGT. The DNA of the CDR3 is TGTGCCAGCAGTGATTGGGGGGCCGATGAAAAACTGTTTTTT. It specifies CASSDWGADEKLFF.

The chain employs TRBV6-6 and TRBJ1-4; D is uncertain. CDR3 length: 15 amino acids. V shed 0 bases and J shed 4 bases, with 9 bases lying between them. In germline, CDR1 is MNHNY, CDR2 SVGAGI (reference sequence). CDR3 coding DNA: TGTGCCAGCAGTTACTCGGGCCAGCTTAATGAAAAACTGTTTTTT. Protein: CASSYSGQLNEKLFF.

V and J are TRBV5-6 and TRBJ1-1, with D unresolved. CDR1 SGHDT and CDR2 YYEEEE come from the germline V gene. Trimming took off 4 bases at V and 0 bases at J, with 7 bases between the two ends. The CDR3 is 13 residues long. In DNA form, the CDR3 reads TGTGCCAGCAGCGCCGGGATGAACACTGAAGCTTTCTTT. Encoded protein: CASSAGMNTEAFF. The variable domain in full, completed from reference TRBV5-6 and TRBJ1-1, reads DAGVTQSPTHLIKTRGQQVTLRCSPKSGHDTVSWYQQALGQGPQFIFQYYEEEERQRGNFPDRFSGHQFPNYSSELNVNALLLGDSALYLCASSAGMNTEAFFGQGTRLTVV.

The chain couples TRBV5-1 to TRBJ2-7; D may correspond to TRBD1 or TRBD2 (5 bases each). The germline V and J ends were trimmed by 2 bases and 1 base, with 13 bases remaining between them. The CDR3 runs 15 residues. The germline CDR1 and CDR2 sequences are SGHRS and YFSETQ. Here the CDR3 DNA reads TGCGCCAGCAGCTTTCAAGGGGACCCGTCCTACGAGCAGTACTTC. It translates to CASSFQGDPSYEQYF. Looking up the rest from reference TRBV5-1 and TRBJ2-7 gives the full variable domain: KAGVTQTPRYLIKTRGQQVTLSCSPISGHRSVSWYQQTPGQGLQFLFEYFSETQRNKGNFPGRFSGRQFSNSRSEMNVSTLELGDSALYLCASSFQGDPSYEQYFGPGTRLTVT.

The chain combines TRBV11-3 with TRBJ2-1; 8 bases map to TRBD2. This CDR3 comprises 14 residues. Germline values: CDR1 SGHNT, CDR2 YENEEA. V shed 3 bases and J 6 bases; nucleotides not matched to a gene: 4. DNA for the CDR3: TGTGCCAGCAGCTTTAGCGGGACGCTCAATGAGCAGTTCTTC. As protein: CASSFSGTLNEQFF.

The chain combines TRBV6-5 with TRBJ1-2; TRBD1 matches 9 bases. The V gene's germline CDR1 is MNHEY and CDR2 SVGAGI. This CDR3 spans 13 amino acids. The V and J ends lost 4 bases and 3 bases, in that order; junction bases with no gene match: 0. In DNA, the CDR3 is TGTGCCAGCAGTTGGGACAGGGACTATGGCTACACCTTC. Translated: CASSWDRDYGYTF.